Following are 3 T cell receptor beta chains from one sample sequenced in a study of radiation and T cells in renal cell carcinoma. Time point: baseline pretreatment blood. Treatment: 15 Gy SBRT to primary tumor, nephrectomy 4 weeks later. The repertoire was sequenced with immunoSEQ multiplex PCR; TCRdb's copy has only in-frame clones and lacks some. The sample has 120,000 to 150,000 clones, around four fifths seen once. The material sequenced was blood, taken from a patient whose treatment included radiotherapy and nephrectomy. These receptors originate from a woman between 45 and 60 years old with renal cell carcinoma.

The chain combines TRBV29-1 with TRBJ1-4; a possible D gene is TRBD1 (5 bases). V lost 6 bases, J lost 1 base, and 12 bases lay in between. Germline V gives CDR1 SQVTM, CDR2 ANQGSEA. The CDR3 is 14 residues long. The CDR3 loop reads CSVARGLTNEKLFF. The CDR3 DNA follows: TGCAGCGTGGCTAGGGGTTTAACTAATGAAAAACTGTTTTTT.

About this clone itself: The same CDR3 is also encoded by other DNA sequences in this sample. The chain has TRBV5-1 and TRBJ2-2; no clear D gene. This CDR3 is 14 amino acids long. The V gene's germline CDR1 is SGHRS and CDR2 YFSETQ. V lost 0 bases, J lost 2 bases, and 5 bases lay in between. The CDR3 nucleotides read TGCGCCAGCAGCTTGGCCGCAAACACCGGGGAGCTGTTTTTT. It translates to CASSLAANTGELFF.

This sequence joins TRBV6-6 and TRBJ1-5, with D unclear. CDR1 and CDR2 from the germline V gene are MNHNY and SVGAGI (reference sequence). The CDR3 spans 13 residues. V shed 5 bases and J shed 7 bases, with 12 bases lying between them. CDR3 sequence reads: CASSLQTYQPQHF. The CDR3, as DNA: TGTGCCAGCAGTCTTCAGACATACCAGCCCCAGCATTTT.